This entry is about one TCR beta chain. These data originate in a study of radiotherapy plus CTLA-4 blockade in lung cancer. Trimming cost V 2 bases and J 2 bases, with 13 bases left between them. This CDR3 has 15 residues. The germline V gene encodes CDR1 KGHSH and CDR2 LQKENI. Assay used: immunoSEQ multiplex PCR; TCRdb lists only in-frame clones, some missing. The repertoire holds fewer than 35,000 clones, with over 70% as singletons. This TCR was recovered from a human donor with non-small cell lung cancer that progressed on radiotherapy plus ipilimumab. This rearrangement joins TRBV18 to TRBJ2-7; possible D gene TRBD1, 5 bases. This specimen was peripheral blood, taken from a patient treated with radiotherapy plus ipilimumab. This chain's CDR3 is CASSPAQGTPYEQYF. DNA of the CDR3: TGTGCCAGCTCACCAGCTCAGGGTACCCCCTACGAGCAGTACTTC.